This T cell receptor beta chain is from a study of cytomegalovirus exposure and HLA in healthy donors. Primers included in the PCR were 60 Vbeta and 13 Jbeta primers. Method: immunoSEQ multiplex PCR; TCRdb's copy keeps in-frame clones and lacks some. The sample holds fewer than 250,000 clones, about four fifths seen once. About this clone: Its target is unknown.

Trimming removed 5 bases from V and 3 bases from J, with 10 bases in between. The CDR3 is 13 residues long. Germline CDR1 and CDR2: LNHDA and SQIVND (reference sequence). Study-wide results and limits: Researchers catalogued about 150 TCR beta chains as cytomegalovirus-associated.

This clonotype originated in a man aged 35-49 years in good health and CMV-seropositive. The rearrangement uses TRBV19 and TRBJ1-1; tentatively, D is TRBD1 (5 bases). Sequenced material: PBMCs. This CDR3 is CASSPLTDTEAFF. As DNA, the CDR3 is TGTGCCAGTAGTCCCCTGACAGACACTGAAGCTTTCTTT.